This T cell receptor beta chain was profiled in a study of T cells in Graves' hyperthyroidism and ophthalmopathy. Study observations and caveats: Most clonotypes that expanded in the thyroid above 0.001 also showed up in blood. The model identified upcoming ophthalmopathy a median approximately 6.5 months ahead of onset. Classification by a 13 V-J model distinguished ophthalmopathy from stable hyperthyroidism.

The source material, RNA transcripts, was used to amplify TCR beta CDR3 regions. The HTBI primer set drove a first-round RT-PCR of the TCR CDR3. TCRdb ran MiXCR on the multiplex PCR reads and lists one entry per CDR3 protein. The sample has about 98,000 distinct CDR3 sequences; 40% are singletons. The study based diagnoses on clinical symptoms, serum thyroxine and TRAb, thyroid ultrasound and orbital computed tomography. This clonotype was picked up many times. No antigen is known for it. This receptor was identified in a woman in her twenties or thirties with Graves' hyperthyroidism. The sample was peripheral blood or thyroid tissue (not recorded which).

The CDR3 region is CASSPLRSAPLHF. The DNA of the CDR3 is TGCGCCAGCAGCCCACTTAGAAGTGCACCCCTCCACTTT. The chain joins TRBV4-1 to TRBJ1-6, with D hard to call. The CDR3 length is 13 residues. Germline assignment: CDR1 MGHRA and CDR2 YSYEKL. V shed 4 bases and J shed 11 bases, with 12 bases lying between them.